This paragraph covers one T cell receptor beta chain sequence. The data were taken from a study of blood T cell repertoires in COVID-19. Whole-study context: From the United States, Italy and Spain came samples of acute and convalescent COVID-19.

The protocol was immunoSEQ multiplex PCR, while the TCRdb copy is restricted to in-frame clones and leaves out a portion. In the table there are 30,000 to 40,000 clones, more than 85% of which are singletons. The source material was peripheral blood. The receptor's source is a male donor with active COVID-19.

CDR3 loop: CASSLADSRYGYTF. The CDR3 coding sequence is TGTGCCAGCAGCTTAGCTGACAGTAGATATGGCTACACCTTC. The chain uses TRBV7-9 and TRBJ1-2; possible D gene TRBD1, 5 bases. Germline V gives CDR1 SEHNR, CDR2 FQNEAQ (reference sequence). V was shortened by 0 bases and J by 5 bases, with 10 bases between the two germline ends. CDR3 length equals 14 residues.